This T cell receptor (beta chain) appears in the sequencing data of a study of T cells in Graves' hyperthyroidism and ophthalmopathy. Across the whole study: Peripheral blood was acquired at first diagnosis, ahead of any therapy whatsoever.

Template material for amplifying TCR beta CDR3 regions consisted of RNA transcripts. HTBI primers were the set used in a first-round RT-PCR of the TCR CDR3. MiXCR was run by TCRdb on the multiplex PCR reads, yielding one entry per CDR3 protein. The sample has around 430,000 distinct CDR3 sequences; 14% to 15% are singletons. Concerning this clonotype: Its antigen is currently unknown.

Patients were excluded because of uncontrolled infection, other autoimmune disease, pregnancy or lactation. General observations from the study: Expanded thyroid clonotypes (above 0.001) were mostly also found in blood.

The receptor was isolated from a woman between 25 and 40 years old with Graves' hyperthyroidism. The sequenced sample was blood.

CDR3 loop: CASSFYAGVTDTQYF. The DNA for the CDR3 is TGTGCCAGCAGCTTTTATGCGGGAGTGACAGATACGCAGTATTTT. This rearrangement joins TRBV7-6 to TRBJ2-3; 7 bases fit TRBD2. This CDR3 has 15 residues. Germline CDR1 and CDR2: SGHVS and FNYEAQ. J was trimmed by 3 bases and V by 3 bases; bases with no gene match: 6.